The 14 T cell receptor beta chains given below trace back to one sample, sequenced in a study of T-cell memory formation after mild COVID-19. TCRdb passed the 5' RACE reads through MiXCR, listing each CDR3 protein once. The table shows under 600,000 distinct CDR3 sequences, with approximately 21% occurring only once. The sequencing sample was made of PBMCs or a T cell subset sorted from them (not recorded which). These TCRs come from an adult woman who had mild COVID-19 (a few samples of this study predate the infection). Cell type and time point are not known.

This clonotype was seen repeatedly, ten times or more. CDR3 loop: CASSFELPTGELFF. In DNA form, the CDR3 reads TGCGCCAGCAGCTTTGAACTCCCCACCGGGGAGCTGTTTTTT. The rearrangement uses TRBV5-1 and TRBJ2-2; D ambiguous. Per the germline V gene, CDR1 is SGHRS and CDR2 is YFSETQ. The CDR3 is 14 amino acids. The V and J ends lost 2 bases and 4 bases respectively, with 9 bases between them.

This clonotype has a count of ten or more. The genes are TRBV12-3 or TRBV12-4 and TRBJ2-7; D tentatively reads TRBD1 or TRBD2 (5 bases each). There are 14 residues in the CDR3. Trimming removed 6 bases from V and 2 bases from J, with 14 bases in between. CDR3 in DNA: TGTGCCAGCAGCTGGACGGGACCGGCCTACGAGCAGTACTTC. Translated, it gives CASSWTGPAYEQYF.

This clonotype has only a few counts. The rearrangement links TRBV20-1 to TRBJ2-3, with TRBD2 matching 10 bases. After removal of 3 bases from V and 0 bases from J, the junction contained 6 bases not matched to a gene. The CDR3 totals 16 residues. Per the germline V gene, CDR1 is DFQATT and CDR2 is SNEGSKA (reference sequence). The CDR3 DNA is TGCAGTGCTAGCGGAACTAGCGGGGCTAGCACAGATACGCAGTATTTT. It translates to CSASGTSGASTDTQYF.

The rearrangement uses TRBV6-5 and TRBJ1-5; no clear D. Trimming cost V 5 bases and J 6 bases, with 11 bases left between them. The V gene's germline CDR1 is MNHEY and CDR2 SVGAGI. The CDR3 totals 13 residues. The CDR3 here is CASSQRRAQPQHF. In nucleotides, the CDR3 is TGTGCCAGCAGTCAACGACGGGCTCAGCCCCAGCATTTT.

The V gene is TRBV7-9, the J gene TRBJ2-1; D possibly uses TRBD1 or TRBD2 (6 bases each). The V gene lost 1 base and the J gene lost 0 bases, with 10 bases spanning the gap. The CDR3 consists of 16 residues. Germline V lookup: CDR1 SEHNR, CDR2 FQNEAQ (reference sequence). The CDR3 DNA is TGTGCCAGCAGCTTAGGTCGGGGGCCCTCCTACAATGAGCAGTTCTTC. Protein: CASSLGRGPSYNEQFF.

The J gene is TRBJ1-2, the V gene TRBV29-1, with D maybe TRBD1 (6 bases). The V gene's germline CDR1 is SQVTM and CDR2 ANQGSEA. The CDR3 length is 15 residues. The germline V and J ends were trimmed by 4 bases and 4 bases, with 19 bases remaining between them. This CDR3 is CSVGNDRRLTYGYTF. The CDR3 bases are TGCAGCGTTGGTAATGACAGGCGTCTGACCTATGGCTACACCTTC. The full variable domain, completed using reference TRBV29-1 and TRBJ1-2, is SAVISQKPSRDICQRGTSLTIQCQVDSQVTMMFWYRQQPGQSLTLIATANQGSEATYESGFVIDKFPISRPNLTFSTLTVSNMSPEDSSIYLCSVGNDRRLTYGYTFGSGTRLTVV.

This clonotype was recorded at least ten times. The V call is TRBV6-5, the J call TRBJ2-3, with a possible D match to TRBD2 (6 bases). CDR1 and CDR2 from the germline V gene are MNHEY and SVGAGI. Deletions cut 0 bases from V and 1 base from J, with 8 bases between. The CDR3 is made up of 15 amino acids. The CDR3 reads CASSYSGGGTDTQYF. As DNA, the CDR3 is TGTGCCAGCAGTTACTCGGGAGGTGGCACAGATACGCAGTATTTT.

J is TRBJ2-1 and V is TRBV7-8; either TRBD1 or TRBD2 may fit D (5 bases each). The CDR3 length is 16 residues. From germline, CDR1 is SGHVS and CDR2 FQNEAQ. V was shortened by 2 bases and J by 1 base, with 12 bases between the two germline ends. The CDR3 loop reads CASSLSRGLSYNEQFF. The CDR3 coding sequence is TGTGCCAGCAGCTTATCGAGGGGATTGTCCTACAATGAGCAGTTCTTC.

This clonotype was counted between two and nine times. This chain links TRBV6-5 with TRBJ2-7; 10 bases line up with TRBD1. The CDR3 totals 15 residues. Germline V gene data show CDR1 as MNHEY and CDR2 as SVGAGI. The ends lost 4 bases at V and 4 bases at J; junction bases unmatched: 7. The CDR3 region has the DNA TGTGCCAGCAGTTCTCCGGGACAGGGGTTATACGAGCAGTACTTC. Translation: CASSSPGQGLYEQYF.

In its sample, this clonotype was seen many times. The chain combines TRBV12-3 or TRBV12-4 with TRBJ2-2; TRBD1 is a possible D gene (6 bases). The CDR3 extends over 15 amino acids. The germline V and J ends were trimmed by 0 bases and 1 base, with 6 bases remaining between them. The CDR3 loop reads CASSLAQGNTGELFF. CDR3 in DNA: TGTGCCAGCAGTTTAGCACAGGGGAACACCGGGGAGCTGTTTTTT.

The genes are TRBV7-2 and TRBJ2-3; 14 bases fit TRBD2. This CDR3 is built from 18 residues. CDR1 and CDR2 from the germline V gene are SGHTA and FQGNSA. Germline trimming cut 5 bases from V and 0 bases from J; bases unmatched to any gene: 7. The CDR3 DNA sequence: TGTGCCAGCAGCCTACCGGGACTAGCGGGAGCTAGCACAGATACGCAGTATTTT. Translated: CASSLPGLAGASTDTQYF.

This clonotype was seen a few times. The chain employs TRBV11-1 and TRBJ2-5, with 13 bases aligning to TRBD2. V lost 4 bases and J lost 3; bases outside the gene matches: 5. This CDR3 spans 16 amino acids. Germline CDR1 is SGHAT and CDR2 is FQDESV (reference sequence). This chain's CDR3 is CASSSRTSGGKETQYF. The CDR3 region has the DNA TGTGCCAGCAGCTCAAGGACTAGCGGGGGAAAAGAGACCCAGTACTTC. Complete variable domain (other parts from reference TRBV11-1 and TRBJ2-5): EAEVAQSPRYKITEKSQAVAFWCDPISGHATLYWYRQILGQGPELLVQFQDESVVDDSQLPKDRFSAERLKGVDSTLKIQPAELGDSAMYLCASSSRTSGGKETQYFGPGTRLLVL.

The CDR3 is CAGSRRNSYEQYF. CDR3 coding DNA: TGTGCCGGATCAAGGCGAAACTCCTACGAGCAGTACTTC. J is TRBJ2-7 and V is TRBV28, with unresolved D. The CDR3 length is 13 residues. Trimming took 11 bases from V and 0 from J, leaving 14 bases between them. The germline gives CDR1 MDHEN, CDR2 SYDVKM.

This clonotype was found a few times. The gene calls are TRBV4-1 and TRBJ2-5; 7 bases map to TRBD1. This CDR3 is built from 16 residues. V lost 7 bases and J lost 2; bases outside the gene matches: 13. CDR1 and CDR2 from the germline V gene are MGHRA and YSYEKL. This CDR3 reads CASTPGMGDRQETQYF. The CDR3 coding sequence is TGCGCCAGCACCCCGGGGATGGGGGACAGACAAGAGACCCAGTACTTC.